This passage covers 11 T cell receptor beta chains from one sample sequenced in a study of blood T cells in healthy people across ages. Primers used in a second PCR of about 7 to 12 cycles were a sample-barcoded 5' primer and a J-beta primer mix. Via MiXCR, TCRdb re-called the 5' RACE reads, giving one row per CDR3 protein. The sample includes about 1.4 million distinct CDR3 sequences, roughly 60% of them seen just once. Sequenced: blood. The receptors originated from a man between 18 and 29 years old in good health.

Only a few counts were recorded for this clonotype. V is TRBV6-2 or TRBV6-3 and J is TRBJ2-5, with D unclear. Judging by the DNA end, TRBJ2-7 fits better; the J call may be wrong. Germline CDR1 and CDR2: MNHEY and SVGEGT. This CDR3 is 13 amino acids long. DNA for the CDR3: TGTGCCAGCAGTTTGTTCACAGCCTACGAGCAGTACTTC. This codes for CASSLFTAYEQYF.

This chain uses TRBV6-1 with TRBJ2-1, with D possibly matching TRBD1 (5 bases). Per the germline V gene, CDR1 is MNHNS and CDR2 is SASEGT. This CDR3 spans 13 amino acids. V shed 2 bases and J shed 8 bases, with 10 bases lying between them. As DNA, the CDR3 is TGTGCCAGCAGTGAAAAATGGGGCTATGAGCAGTTCTTC. Amino acids: CASSEKWGYEQFF.

This chain joins TRBV5-6 and TRBJ2-1; 11 positions agree with TRBD2. The CDR3 length is 14 residues. Trimming removed 7 bases from V and 5 bases from J; junction bases left unmatched: 5. Germline loops: CDR1 SGHDT, CDR2 YYEEEE. The CDR3 protein is CASWGTSGDNEQFF. The CDR3 nucleotides read TGTGCCAGCTGGGGGACTAGCGGAGACAATGAGCAGTTCTTC.

This CDR3 is CASSRYMRTGGSDTQYF. CDR3 DNA: TGTGCCAGCAGCCGCTATATGAGGACAGGGGGCTCCGATACGCAGTATTTT. The chain couples TRBV11-2 to TRBJ2-3; 11 nucleotides agree with TRBD1. V trimming: 5 bases; J trimming: 6 bases; junction bases outside the gene matches: 13. Germline assignment: CDR1 SGHAT and CDR2 FQNNGV. This CDR3 has 17 amino acids.

The rearrangement joins TRBV7-6 to TRBJ2-3; D unclear. CDR1 is SGHVS, CDR2 FNYEAQ, per germline. Trimming removed 2 bases at V and 6 bases at J, with 9 bases between. The CDR3 totals 13 residues. The DNA for the CDR3 is TGTGCCAGCAGCTTAAACGAACTTGATACGCAGTATTTT. Its protein product is CASSLNELDTQYF.

The rearrangement links TRBV7-2 to TRBJ1-2; 8 bases map to TRBD1. The germline CDR1 and CDR2 sequences are SGHTA and FQGNSA. The J segment lost 4 bases and the V segment lost 8 bases, leaving 12 bases of the junction unmatched. The CDR3 has 15 residues. The CDR3 DNA reads as TGTGCCAGCTGTCCCCAGGGGGCGCTGGGCTATGGCTACACCTTC. It is translated as CASCPQGALGYGYTF.

This clonotype was seen only a few times. This chain links TRBV7-2 with TRBJ2-1, with 12 bases that match TRBD2. After removal of 5 bases from V and 10 bases from J, the junction contained 9 bases not matched to a gene. Germline loops: CDR1 SGHTA, CDR2 FQGNSA. The CDR3 has 15 residues. This CDR3 reads CASSPRTSGVMEQFF. The CDR3 nucleotides read TGTGCCAGCAGCCCCCGGACTAGCGGGGTTATGGAGCAGTTCTTC. Drawing the rest from reference TRBV7-2 and TRBJ2-1, the complete variable domain is GAGVSQSPSNKVTEKGKDVELRCDPISGHTALYWYRQSLGQGLEFLIYFQGNSAPDKSGLPSDRFSAERTGGSVSTLTIQRTQQEDSAVYLCASSPRTSGVMEQFFGPGTRLTVL.

Only a few counts were recorded for this clonotype. The chain carries TRBV4-3 and TRBJ1-2; D unresolved. The CDR3 covers 14 residues. Trimming cost V 0 bases and J 4 bases, with 9 bases left between them. The germline V gene has CDR1 LGHNA and CDR2 YSLEER. The CDR3, as DNA: TGCGCCAGCAGCCAAGAGATAGGGCGCTATGGCTACACCTTC. Amino acids: CASSQEIGRYGYTF.

The CDR3 sequence: CSANRGLTEAFF. The CDR3, as DNA: TGCAGTGCTAATAGAGGGCTTACTGAAGCTTTCTTT. The chain carries TRBV20-1 and TRBJ1-1; D gene uncertain. Deletions cut 4 bases from V and 5 bases from J, with 11 bases between. This CDR3 region has 12 residues. In germline, CDR1 is DFQATT, CDR2 SNEGSKA (reference sequence).

The rearrangement joins TRBV6-1 to TRBJ1-6; D gene ambiguous. Per germline, CDR1 MNHNS and CDR2 SASEGT. Trimming shortened V by 6 bases and J by 7 bases, and 7 bases separated the two germline ends. This CDR3 spans 12 amino acids. CDR3 amino acids: CASRNMNSPLHF. The CDR3 DNA follows: TGTGCCAGCAGGAATATGAATTCACCCCTCCACTTT.

The gene calls are TRBV4-3 and TRBJ2-7; no clear D gene. CDR3 size: 13 residues. CDR1 LGHNA and CDR2 YSLEER come from the germline V gene. Trimming cost V 0 bases and J 2 bases, with 5 bases left between them. The CDR3 region has the DNA TGCGCCAGCAGCCAAGATGTGCCCTACGAGCAGTACTTC. Residues: CASSQDVPYEQYF.